The text below deals with one T cell receptor (beta chain). Its specific antigen is unknown. The record has no base qualities; no much larger clone is one base away. TCRbeta CDR3 regions were amplified from genomic DNA using the immunoSEQ Assay, a bias-controlled multiplex PCR. The source study handled its data this way. Nucleated cell counts per sample were estimated from amplification of reference gene primers within the assay. To quantify the absolute abundance of each unique TCRbeta CDR3 rearrangement, sequence reads were collapsed and filtered. For each sample, productive Simpson clonality was calculated by taking the square root of Simpson's diversity index across productive rearrangements. Here the immuneACCESS table is served through TCRdb, limited to in-frame sequences with V and J called. Missing clones are a known gap in these copies; in checked studies unresolved V genes cover under half, and the rest lacks a known reason. The V and J calls and clone size are taken from that table; D and trimming were inferred from the DNA. The sample yields under 250,000 clones; 70% to 90% were counted once. The biggest ten clones account for more than 6.5% of the sample.

The record originates from a study of blood T cell repertoires in COVID-19 (dated by TCRdb to about 2020). About the investigation overall: Samples covering the acute and convalescent phases of COVID-19 were provided by collaborators in the United States, Italy and Spain. The material from the prospective study consisted of cDNA or gDNA derived from T cells, B-cell-depleted T cells, or PBMCs. Subjects who had been exposed to COVID-19, were actively infected with it, or had recovered from it provided the deeply sampled blood TCRbeta repertoires that made up the dataset. The repertoires were released in a freely available public database meant as a resource for research on the immune response to SARS-CoV-2. The samples were drawn from two sources: the first 160 participants of the ongoing ImmuneRACE study, and 1,000 to 1,500 subjects contributed by 6 global collaborators. The sample metadata nearly always contained a de-identified subject ID, COVID-19 status, age in years and sex. Where available, HLA class I and class II types were taken from metadata supplied by the sample provider and were not determined by assay-based typing.

General findings and caveats noted by the study authors: The amount of clinical and demographic metadata varied by source and participant and was provided uncurated.

Collaborating institutions collected whole blood in K2EDTA tubes following their own protocols. For TCRbeta analysis, collaborators shipped samples as frozen whole blood, isolated PBMCs, or DNA extracted from either of those sample types. The source of this sequence is a woman in her 70s with active or convalescent COVID-19. The sample taken for sequencing was peripheral blood.

The nucleotides are TGTGCCAGCATAAGGGGGCTCCTCGAAAAACTGTTTTTT. Translated, it gives CASIRGLLEKLFF. The V gene is TRBV2 and the J gene is TRBJ1-4; 7 bases in the middle match TRBD1. At the junction V is shortened by 7 bases and J by 8 bases; bases outside the gene matches: 7. For CDR1 and CDR2, the germline V gene lists SNHLY and FYNNEI. The cysteine opens and the phenylalanine closes a CDR3 of 13 amino acids. Just CDR3 DNA is preserved here, 39 bases in frame from base 1.